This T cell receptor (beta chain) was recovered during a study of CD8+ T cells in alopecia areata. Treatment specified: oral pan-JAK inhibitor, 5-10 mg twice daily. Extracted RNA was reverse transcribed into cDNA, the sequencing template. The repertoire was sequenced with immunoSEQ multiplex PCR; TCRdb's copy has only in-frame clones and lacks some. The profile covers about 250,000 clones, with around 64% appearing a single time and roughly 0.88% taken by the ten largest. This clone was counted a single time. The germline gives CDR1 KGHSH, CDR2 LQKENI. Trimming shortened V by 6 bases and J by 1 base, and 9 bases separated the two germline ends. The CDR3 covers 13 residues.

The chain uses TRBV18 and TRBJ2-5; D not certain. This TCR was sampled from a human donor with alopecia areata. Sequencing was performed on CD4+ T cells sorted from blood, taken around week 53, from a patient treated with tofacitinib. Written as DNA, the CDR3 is TGTGCCAGCTCCCTGAGGCGCCAAGAGACCCAGTACTTC. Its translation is CASSLRRQETQYF.